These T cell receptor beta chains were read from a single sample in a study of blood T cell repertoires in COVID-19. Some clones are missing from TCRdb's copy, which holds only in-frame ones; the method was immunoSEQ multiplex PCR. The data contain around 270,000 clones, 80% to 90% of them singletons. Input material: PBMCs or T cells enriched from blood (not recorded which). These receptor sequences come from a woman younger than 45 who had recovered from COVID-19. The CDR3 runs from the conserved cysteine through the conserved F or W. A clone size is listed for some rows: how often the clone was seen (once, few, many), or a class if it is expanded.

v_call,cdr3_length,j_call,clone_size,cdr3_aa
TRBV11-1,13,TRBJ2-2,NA,CASTDRNTGELFF
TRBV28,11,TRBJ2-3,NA,CASRATDTQYF
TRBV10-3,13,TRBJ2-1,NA,CAHALGGSNEQFF
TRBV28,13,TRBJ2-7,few,CASSSYREDEQYF
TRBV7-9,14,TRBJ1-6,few,CASSLQVESSPLHF
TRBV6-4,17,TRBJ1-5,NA,CASSDPSWTASNQPQHF
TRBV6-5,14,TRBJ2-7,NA,CASSSQPGSREQYF
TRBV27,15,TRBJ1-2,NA,CASSLSLRELYGYTF
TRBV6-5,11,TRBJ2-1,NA,CASKSSGEQFF
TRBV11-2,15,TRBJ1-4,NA,CASSLSTGGGEKLFF
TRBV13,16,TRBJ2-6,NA,CASSPGPHSGANVLTF
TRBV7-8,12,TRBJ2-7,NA,CASSPSRTEQYF
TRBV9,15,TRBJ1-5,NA,CASSDTGEDNQPQHF
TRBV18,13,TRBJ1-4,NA,CASSLLPNEKLFF
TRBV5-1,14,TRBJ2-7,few,CASSSRTGLSEQYF
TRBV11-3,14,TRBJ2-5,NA,CASSHRGKGETQYF
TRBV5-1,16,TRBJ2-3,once,CASSFNLAGVTDTQYF
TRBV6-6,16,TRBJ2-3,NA,CASSYLATGGTDTQYF
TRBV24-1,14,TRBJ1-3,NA,CATSDFPQGNTIYF
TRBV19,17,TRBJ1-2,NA,CASSYLTGGQGIYGYTF
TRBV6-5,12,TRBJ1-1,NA,CAIRSGSTEAFF
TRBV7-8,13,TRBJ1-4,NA,CASSFSPGEKLFF
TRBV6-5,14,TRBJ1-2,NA,CASSRRQGRYGYTF
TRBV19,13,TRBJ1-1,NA,CASSITDPGEAFF
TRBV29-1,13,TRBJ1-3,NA,CSVAGTDLNTIYF
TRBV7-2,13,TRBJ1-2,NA,CASSLAQGYGYTF
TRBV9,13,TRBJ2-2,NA,CASSVERYGELFF
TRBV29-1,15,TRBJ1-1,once,CSVGYRGTAYRVAFF
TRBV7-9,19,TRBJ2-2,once,CASSHWTGGSGYNTGELFF
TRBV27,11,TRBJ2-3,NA,CASRLTDTQYF